This entry describes one T cell receptor beta chain. This clonotype came up many times. What antigen it recognizes has not been identified. Within one base of it there is no much larger clone, and no base qualities were kept. The TCR beta CDR3 regions were amplified from the RNA transcripts. A first-round RT-PCR of the TCR CDR3 used the HTBI primer set with the Qiagen OneStep RT-PCR kit. The libraries were constructed in a second round of multiplex PCR and then size-selected and purified. Libraries were sequenced paired-end with 100 bp reads on an Illumina HiSeq2000. Per the original workflow: SOAPnuke was used to process the raw data, with reads discarded if the reads contained adapters or uncalled bases, had a mean Phred below 15, or lacked an exact constant-primer or identifier match. High-quality paired reads were merged with COPE v1.2.5, and unique nucleotide sequences were defined as clonotypes. Clonotypes were aligned to IMGT TRBV, TRBD and TRBJ reference segments using MiTCR v1.1. Analysis was restricted to V-J combinations with a frequency above 0.0001, which covered 99.2% of repertoires. A TCS score was defined as the ratio of F50 (clonal expansion) to E x V (chaos), with BLOSUM62-based TCRdist applied between CDR3 peptides within each V-J. Welch's t-statistics and random forest reduced fewer than 600 V-J features to some 14, which were used in a naive Bayes classifier (R e1071). Through fastp at Q25 and MiXCR, TCRdb rebuilt clones from the public reads, retaining in-frame beta chains. Rows merge per CDR3 protein into single entries with the most common DNA and genes. None of the V and J calls come from the authors' own analysis; TCRdb made them. The sample table shows a few hundred thousand distinct CDR3 sequences, and roughly 14% are seen once. Together, the top ten hold roughly 7.3% of the sample.

The data are from a study of T cells in Graves' hyperthyroidism and ophthalmopathy (dated by TCRdb to between 2019 and 2020). Notes on the research overall: Peripheral blood was collected at initial diagnosis, before any treatment. In addition, the study compared T-cell repertoires in thyroid tissue and in blood from 6 or 7 Graves' hyperthyroidism patients. According to the paper, TCR Vbeta CDR3 sequencing was carried out on 120 to 150 peripheral blood samples, which came from approximately 41 ophthalmopathy, under 85 hyperthyroidism and approximately 17 progressor patients. To identify TCR V-J signatures that set the groups apart, the researchers used a discovery cohort of 95 to 100 patients, made up of fewer than 50 with Graves' ophthalmopathy and about 60 with stable Graves' hyperthyroidism. The roughly 91 discovery patients were randomly divided into training and test sets at a 7:3 ratio. Whether ophthalmopathy could be predicted prospectively was tested in an independent validation cohort made up of some 20 hyperthyroidism patients plus 17 patients who later progressed to ophthalmopathy. After blood sampling, hyperthyroidism patients were treated with methimazole at a starting dose of 30 mg daily, and ophthalmopathy patients were treated with high-dose intravenous methylprednisolone. Findings and caveats that apply to the study as a whole: During validation, the model predicted progression to ophthalmopathy a median of approximately 7 months ahead of onset, with almost 71% sensitivity and 72.22% specificity. Most expanded thyroid clonotypes (frequency above 0.001) were also found in blood, which suggests that blood repertoires may mirror thyroid immune responses. Sample size was not statistically predetermined, and investigators were not blinded to group allocation. A 13 V-J signature model separated ophthalmopathy from stable hyperthyroidism, with 87.88% sensitivity and about 81% specificity in cross-validation and 80%/75% in testing.

The CDR3 has 18 amino acids, counting the end cysteine and phenylalanine. Only the CDR3 region is kept as DNA, spanning 54 bases read in frame from base 1. Trimming leaves V shorter by 2 bases and J shorter by 0 bases, with the junction holding 11 bases beyond the gene matches. Stable Graves' hyperthyroidism was defined as no progression to ophthalmopathy during 18 months of follow-up. Hyperthyroidism patients were aged 18 to 65 years and newly diagnosed, with disease duration of less than 2 months. Exclusion was applied to patients with uncontrolled infections, other autoimmune diseases, pregnancy or lactation. Diagnoses were based on clinical symptoms, serum thyroxine and TRAb, thyroid ultrasound and orbital computed tomography. PBMCs were isolated from about 9.2 ml of fresh peripheral blood by Ficoll-Paque density gradient centrifugation. Trizol reagent was used to extract total RNA, and RNA quality was then checked on an Agilent 2100 Bioanalyzer.

Sequenced: blood. This chain is built from TRBV12-3 or TRBV12-4 and TRBJ2-3; TRBD2 agrees with 7 junctional bases. The clonotype was recovered from a woman in her thirties with Graves' hyperthyroidism. This receptor has the CDR3 CASSLIWEGLSSTDTQYF. The DNA is TGTGCCAGCAGTTTAATCTGGGAGGGCCTCTCTAGCACAGATACGCAGTATTTT.